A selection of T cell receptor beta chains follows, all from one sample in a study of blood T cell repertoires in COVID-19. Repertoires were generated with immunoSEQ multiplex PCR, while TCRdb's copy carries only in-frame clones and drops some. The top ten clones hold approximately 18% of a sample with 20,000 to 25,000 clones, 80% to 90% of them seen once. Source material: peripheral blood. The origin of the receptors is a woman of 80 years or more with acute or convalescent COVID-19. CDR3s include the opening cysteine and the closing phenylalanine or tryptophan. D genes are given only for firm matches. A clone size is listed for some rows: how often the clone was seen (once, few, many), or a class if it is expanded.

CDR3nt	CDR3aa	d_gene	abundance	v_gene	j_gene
TGTGCCAGCAGCGTTACTAGCGGGGGTTACAATGAGCAGTTCTTC	CASSVTSGGYNEQFF	TRBD2	NA	TRBV9	TRBJ2-1
TGTGCCATCAGTATGGGACTAGCGGGGGGGCGAGAGACCCAGTACTTC	CAISMGLAGGRETQYF	TRBD2	once	TRBV10-3	TRBJ2-5
TGTGCCAGCAGTGCTGGGGGGGTTAACACAGATACGCAGTATTTT	CASSAGGVNTDTQYF	TRBD2	NA	TRBV9	TRBJ2-3
TGTGCCAGCAGCCCGGGGGGCCAGGGGTACACCGGGGAGCTGTTTTTT	CASSPGGQGYTGELFF	NA	NA	TRBV3-1/TRBV3-2	TRBJ2-2
TGTGCCAGCAGCCTCGGACTACAATCCTACGAGCAGTACTTC	CASSLGLQSYEQYF	NA	NA	TRBV7-8	TRBJ2-7
TGCGCCAGCAGAGGGGGACGGAATGAAAAACTGTTTTTT	CASRGGRNEKLFF	NA	NA	TRBV10-2	TRBJ1-4
TGTGCCAGCAGCCCCCGGACTAGCGGGAGAGATGTGCAGTTCTTC	CASSPRTSGRDVQFF	TRBD2	NA	TRBV9	TRBJ2-1
TGTGCCAGCAGCGTCTCATTTTCAGGTCAGCCCCAGCATTTT	CASSVSFSGQPQHF	NA	NA	TRBV9	TRBJ1-5
TGCGCAAGCATCGTAGGGGTTCGGACAGATACGCAGTATTTT	CASIVGVRTDTQYF	NA	NA	TRBV23-1	TRBJ2-3
TGTGCCAGCAGACCCTGGGGTAGCGGGACCTACGAGCAGTACTTC	CASRPWGSGTYEQYF	TRBD2	NA	TRBV2	TRBJ2-7
TGTGCCAGCGGCAGGGGAGGGCCTTACGAGCAGTACTTC	CASGRGGPYEQYF	NA	NA	TRBV7-9	TRBJ2-7
TGCGCCAGCAGACCCACAGGGGACACCGGGGAGCTGTTTTTT	CASRPTGDTGELFF	TRBD1	NA	TRBV4-3	TRBJ2-2
TGTGCCAGCAGCTTAGGGACTCAATACGAGCAGTACTTC	CASSLGTQYEQYF	NA	NA	TRBV7-6	TRBJ2-7
TGTGCCAGCAGCCCCGTTGGAGCGGGAGGGTTATACACCGGGGAGCTGTTTTTT	CASSPVGAGGLYTGELFF	TRBD2	NA	TRBV11-2	TRBJ2-2
TGTGCCAGCAGTAAAACAGGGGCCCCGGGGTCGGCTTTCTTT	CASSKTGAPGSAFF	TRBD1	NA	TRBV9	TRBJ1-1
TGTGCCATCAGTGAGTCGAACGGAGCGGGGCCTGAGACCCAGTACTTC	CAISESNGAGPETQYF	TRBD2	NA	TRBV10-3	TRBJ2-5
TGTGCCAGCAGCTCCAGGGTTTATCCGGGACTAGCGCTTACAGATACGCAGTATTTT	CASSSRVYPGLALTDTQYF	TRBD2	NA	TRBV5-4	TRBJ2-3
TGTGCCAGCAGCGGGACAGGGAAGGTTAACGAGCAGTACTTC	CASSGTGKVNEQYF	TRBD1	NA	TRBV5-8	TRBJ2-7
TGTGCCAGCAGTTCAGGGCCCGGTTATATCTATGGCTACACCTTC	CASSSGPGYIYGYTF	NA	NA	TRBV27	TRBJ1-2
TGTGCCAGCAGCTTCCCCGACAGCTCTGGAAACACCATATATTTT	CASSFPDSSGNTIYF	NA	NA	TRBV11-3	TRBJ1-3
TGTGCCAGCAGCTCCGGTCTCAACCCACTAAGCACAGATACGCAGTATTTT	CASSSGLNPLSTDTQYF	NA	NA	TRBV27	TRBJ2-3
TGTGCCAGCAGCCAGCGGCCCTTGGGTAATTCCGGGGAGCTGTTTTTT	CASSQRPLGNSGELFF	NA	few	TRBV7-2	TRBJ2-2
TGTGCCAGCAGTTCAGGGGGACGAGAGACCCAGTACTTC	CASSSGGRETQYF	TRBD1	NA	TRBV12-3/TRBV12-4	TRBJ2-5